A single sample is the source of the 28 T cell receptor beta chains below, sequenced in a study of breast tumors, draining lymph nodes, adjacent tissues. Axillary draining lymph nodes of breast cancer patients supplied the node samples. TCRdb fed the multiplex PCR reads into MiXCR, producing one record per CDR3 protein. The sample has approximately 89,000 distinct CDR3 sequences, more than 25% seen once. The sample consisted of axillary lymph node tissue. The origin of the receptors is a female donor with breast cancer. Some clones in this sample may be carry-over from other donors' samples.

To note about this clonotype: The junction shows a germline mismatch at one end, possibly a read error. The chain is built from TRBV20-1 and TRBJ1-5; no clear D. Germline-derived CDR1 and CDR2 are DFQATT and SNEGSKA (reference sequence). The CDR3 totals 14 residues. The CDR3 sequence: CSARDADGSLPQHF. For the CDR3, the DNA is TGCAGTGCTAGAGATGCTGACGGGTCTCTGCCCCAACATTTT.

This clonotype was picked up many times. The chain couples TRBV14 to TRBJ2-2, with D unresolved. The CDR3 is made up of 14 amino acids. The V end was cut by 4 bases, the J end by 0 bases, with 6 bases between. Germline CDR1 and CDR2: SGHDN and FVKESK. In DNA form, the CDR3 reads TGTGCCAGCAGCCGAATGGCGAACACCGGGGAGCTGTTTTTT. Translating it yields CASSRMANTGELFF.

This clonotype was seen ten or more times. The chain uses TRBV6-2 or TRBV6-3 and TRBJ2-7; TRBD2 matches at 11 bases. The V and J ends lost 4 bases and 3 bases, in that order; junction bases with no gene match: 5. Germline V gene lookup returns CDR1 MNHEY and CDR2 SVGEGT. The CDR3 totals 15 residues. CDR3 protein: CASSFSGTSGYEQYF. In DNA form, the CDR3 reads TGTGCCAGCAGTTTCTCCGGGACTAGCGGCTACGAGCAGTACTTC.

This clonotype was seen a handful of times. A much larger clone sits a single nucleotide away, making a read error possible. The V call is TRBV5-4, the J call TRBJ1-2; D might be TRBD1 (6 bases). The germline gives CDR1 SGHNT, CDR2 YYREEE (reference sequence). The length of the CDR3 is 14 residues. V was trimmed by 4 bases and J by 3 bases, leaving 13 bases between them. For the CDR3, the DNA is TGTGCCAGCAGCATTCAGGGGCCGGACTATGGCTACACCTTC. The encoded protein is CASSIQGPDYGYTF.

This clonotype was detected only once. The chain employs TRBV7-9 and TRBJ2-5; 11 bases match TRBD2. Germline values: CDR1 SEHNR, CDR2 FQNEAQ (reference sequence). J lost 5 bases, V lost 4 bases, and 6 bases had no gene match. The CDR3 runs to 15 residues. The CDR3 sequence: CASSSTSGSRETQYF. CDR3 in DNA: TGTGCCAGCAGCTCCACTAGCGGGAGTAGGGAGACCCAGTACTTC.

This clonotype was seen many times. The chain joins TRBV5-8 to TRBJ2-4, with 8 bases fitting TRBD1. Germline V lookup: CDR1 SGHTS, CDR2 YDEGEE. The junction had 8 bases not matched to a gene; V was cut back by 4 bases and J by 8 bases. The CDR3 has 14 residues. In nucleotides, the CDR3 is TGTGCCAGCAGCCGAGGACAGGGATCTGACATTCAGTACTTC. Translation: CASSRGQGSDIQYF.

This clonotype occurred many times. The gene calls are TRBV4-2 and TRBJ2-3; 9 bases line up with TRBD2. J lost 0 bases, V lost 4 bases, and 5 bases had no gene match. This CDR3 region has 16 residues. The germline V gene encodes CDR1 LGHNA and CDR2 YNFKEQ. The DNA for the CDR3 is TGTGCCAGCAGCCTGACTAGCGGTTATAGCACAGATACGCAGTATTTT. As protein: CASSLTSGYSTDTQYF.

This clonotype was detected ten times or more. The chain joins TRBV7-3 to TRBJ2-7, with D perhaps TRBD1 or TRBD2 (5 bases each). Germline-derived CDR1 and CDR2 are SGHTA and FQGTGA. With 5 bases removed from V and 6 bases from J, the gap between germline ends came to 17 bases. The CDR3 consists of 14 residues. The DNA for the CDR3 is TGTGCCAGCAGCCCGTCCCAGGGTCGGGGCGAGCAGTACTTC. Residues: CASSPSQGRGEQYF.

This clonotype was recorded a few times. The chain employs TRBV5-1 and TRBJ1-1; D is undetermined. V lost 1 base, J lost 1 base, and 8 bases lay in between. In germline, CDR1 is SGHRS, CDR2 YFSETQ. This CDR3 comprises 14 residues. The CDR3 DNA reads as TGCGCCAGCAGCTTGTCCTTGGGGAACACTGAAGCTTTCTTT. Its protein product is CASSLSLGNTEAFF. Complete variable domain (other parts from reference TRBV5-1 and TRBJ1-1): KAGVTQTPRYLIKTRGQQVTLSCSPISGHRSVSWYQQTPGQGLQFLFEYFSETQRNKGNFPGRFSGRQFSNSRSEMNVSTLELGDSALYLCASSLSLGNTEAFFGQGTRLTVV.

The V call is TRBV15, the J call TRBJ2-7, with 7 bases lining up with TRBD1. The ends lost 9 bases at V and 3 bases at J; junction bases unmatched: 11. The CDR3 loop spans 14 amino acids. In germline, CDR1 is LNHNV, CDR2 YYDKDF (reference sequence). The DNA for the CDR3 is TGTGCCACTAGTAACGGACAGGCTAACTACGAGCAGTACTTC. Its protein product is CATSNGQANYEQYF.

This clonotype was seen more than once but under ten times. The J gene is TRBJ2-2, the V gene TRBV3-1; D call uncertain. This CDR3 has 15 residues. Trimming cost V 4 bases and J 4 bases, with 13 bases left between them. CDR1 and CDR2 from the germline V gene are LGHDT and YNNKEL (reference sequence). CDR3: CASSPVRTATGELFF. CDR3 in DNA: TGTGCCAGCAGCCCCGTTAGGACGGCCACCGGGGAGCTGTTTTTT.

This clonotype showed up many times. This rearrangement joins TRBV7-3 to TRBJ2-3; 10 nucleotides align to TRBD2. Germline V lookup: CDR1 SGHTA, CDR2 FQGTGA. The CDR3 totals 15 residues. The V gene end was trimmed by 1 base and the J gene end by 3 bases; junction bases not matched to a gene: 1. The CDR3 loop reads CASSLMGLATDTQYF. The CDR3 DNA follows: TGTGCCAGCAGCTTAATGGGACTAGCGACAGATACGCAGTATTTT.

The table lists this clonotype with many counts. The V and J genes are TRBV12-3 or TRBV12-4 and TRBJ1-4, with D perhaps TRBD1 (6 bases). V lost 3 bases and J lost 8, with 10 bases in between. CDR3 size: 13 residues. The CDR3 is CASSFGGREKLFF. CDR3 nucleotides: TGTGCCAGCAGTTTTGGGGGGCGAGAAAAACTGTTTTTT.

This clonotype occurred many times. The rearrangement uses TRBV20-1 and TRBJ2-3; either TRBD1 or TRBD2 may supply D (5 bases each). Germline CDR1 reads DFQATT; CDR2 reads SNEGSKA (reference sequence). The CDR3 spans 16 residues. The V end lost 4 bases, the J end lost 4 bases, and 21 bases lay between the germline ends. The CDR3 sequence: CSATNRGQGRADTQYF. CDR3 coding DNA: TGCAGTGCTACCAACCGGGGCCAGGGAAGGGCAGATACGCAGTATTTT.

This clonotype was counted ten times or more. The gene calls are TRBV12-3 or TRBV12-4 and TRBJ2-3, with 8 bases that match TRBD2. CDR3 length: 16 residues. The junction had 5 bases not matched to a gene; V was cut back by 3 bases and J by 0 bases. The chain's CDR3 is CASSFAGGTSTDTQYF. The CDR3, as DNA: TGTGCCAGCAGTTTCGCGGGAGGAACTAGCACAGATACGCAGTATTTT.

This clonotype was detected ten times or more. CDR3 DNA: TGTGCCAGCAGCCCCATGAGGGAAATGGAAAAACTGTTTTTT. Translation: CASSPMREMEKLFF. The chain links TRBV9 to TRBJ1-4, with D unresolved. In germline, CDR1 is SGDLS, CDR2 YYNGEE. V lost 4 bases and J 8 bases, leaving 15 bases between the germline ends. The CDR3 spans 14 residues.

This clonotype was seen at least ten times. This sequence joins TRBV20-1 and TRBJ2-5; D is possibly TRBD1 or TRBD2 (6 bases each). The CDR3 spans 13 residues. Germline V gives CDR1 DFQATT, CDR2 SNEGSKA (reference sequence). Trimming left V 1 base short and J 5 bases short, with 11 bases between. The CDR3 here is CSARAGGRETQYF. DNA for the CDR3: TGCAGTGCTAGAGCTGGGGGGCGGGAGACCCAGTACTTC.

This clonotype occurred many times. The chain couples TRBV5-1 to TRBJ2-7; TRBD2 aligns across 7 bases. The V gene's germline CDR1 is SGHRS and CDR2 YFSETQ. The CDR3 length is 15 residues. J lost 2 bases, V lost 3 bases, and 8 bases had no gene match. The CDR3 spells CASSSGEGGPYEQYF. Here the CDR3 DNA reads TGCGCCAGCAGCTCCGGGGAGGGAGGACCCTACGAGCAGTACTTC.

This clonotype was seen many times. This could be a read error, since a much larger clone is one nucleotide away. The chain has TRBV20-1 and TRBJ1-2, with a tentative D call TRBD1 (5 bases). Germline V lookup: CDR1 DFQATT, CDR2 SNEGSKA (reference sequence). The CDR3 has 16 amino acids. V was pared by 0 bases and J by 0 bases, with 14 bases between. As DNA, the CDR3 is TGCAGTGCTAGAGATTATACCGGGGCTACTAACTATGGCTACACCTTC. It is translated as CSARDYTGATNYGYTF.

This clonotype has a count of ten or more. The gene calls are TRBV20-1 and TRBJ2-1, with unresolved D. The CDR3 loop spans 12 amino acids. Between the trimmed V and J ends, which lost 6 bases and 8 bases, there was a span of 14 bases. CDR1 is DFQATT and CDR2 is SNEGSKA in the germline V gene (reference sequence). DNA for the CDR3: TGCAGTGCCCTCAGGACCGGCGATGAGCAGTTCTTC. Protein sequence: CSALRTGDEQFF.

This clonotype appeared a few times. A much larger clone is a single base away; this may be a read error. V gene TRBV6-2 or TRBV6-3 combines with J gene TRBJ2-2; TRBD2 matches at 10 bases. V was pared by 4 bases and J by 5 bases, with 10 bases of the junction left unmatched. CDR3 length: 17 amino acids. Germline V gene lookup returns CDR1 MNHEY and CDR2 SVGEGT. For the CDR3, the DNA is TGTGCCAGCAGTTCCAATAGCGGGAGGAGGGGAACCGGGGAGCTGTTTTTT. As protein: CASSSNSGRRGTGELFF.

The J gene is TRBJ2-1, the V gene TRBV7-6, with D unclear. Germline V CDR1 and CDR2: SGHVS, FNYEAQ. The CDR3 totals 14 residues. V was cut by 0 bases and J by 3 bases, with 6 bases left in between. The CDR3 DNA sequence: TGTGCCAGCAGCTTAGCTGGGTTCTACAATGAGCAGTTCTTC. It codes for CASSLAGFYNEQFF.

Points on this clonotype: This CDR3 is missing its conserved last phenylalanine or tryptophan, likely due to a read error. No DNA is shown, since the ends of the CDR3 on it are uncertain; the CDR3 is the one TCRdb lists. The genes are TRBV24-1 and TRBJ2-4; the tabulated D call, TRBD1, remains unverified against the DNA. The CDR3 is 9 amino acids long, termini counted. Looked up from germline, CDR1 is KGHDR and CDR2 is SFDVKD. Here the CDR3 reads CATSDLEPL.

This clonotype was detected many times. This chain links TRBV19 with TRBJ2-7; unclear D gene. Per the germline V gene, CDR1 is LNHDA and CDR2 is SQIVND (reference sequence). The V gene lost 4 bases and the J gene lost 3 bases, with 7 bases spanning the gap. This CDR3 comprises 12 residues. CDR3 DNA sequence: TGTGCCAGTAGTAGGACCGACTACGAGCAGTACTTC. Its translation is CASSRTDYEQYF.

Ten or more counts support this clonotype. The J gene is TRBJ1-6, the V gene TRBV5-1, with D hard to call. The germline gives CDR1 SGHRS, CDR2 YFSETQ. CDR3 length: 14 amino acids. The V and J ends lost 4 bases and 2 bases respectively, with 7 bases between them. Written as DNA, the CDR3 is TGCGCCAGCAGCCCGGAACCCTATAATTCACCCCTCCACTTT. Its translation is CASSPEPYNSPLHF. Using reference TRBV5-1 and TRBJ1-6 for the parts outside the CDR3, the full variable domain is KAGVTQTPRYLIKTRGQQVTLSCSPISGHRSVSWYQQTPGQGLQFLFEYFSETQRNKGNFPGRFSGRQFSNSRSEMNVSTLELGDSALYLCASSPEPYNSPLHFGNGTRLTVT.

This chain connects TRBV3-1 to TRBJ2-1, with a weak D call TRBD2 (5 bases). This CDR3 region has 15 residues. Looked up from germline, CDR1 is LGHDT and CDR2 is YNNKEL (reference sequence). The germline V and J ends were trimmed by 0 bases and 9 bases, with 15 bases remaining between them. The CDR3 reads CASSQDPGMVREQFF. As DNA, the CDR3 is TGTGCCAGCAGCCAAGACCCGGGAATGGTGCGTGAGCAGTTCTTC.

Notes on this clonotype: Its ends do not fully match the called genes, so a read error is possible. This chain joins TRBV4-2 and TRBJ2-2, with D perhaps TRBD2 (7 bases). CDR1 and CDR2 (germline): LGHNA, YNFKEQ. This CDR3 is built from 19 residues. The CDR3 sequence is CASSQEGARGRGPPGELLF. CDR3 in DNA: TGTGCCAGCAGCCAAGAGGGGGCTAGGGGGAGGGGCCCCCCCGGGGAGCTGTTATTT.

The chain is built from TRBV6-5 and TRBJ2-1, with TRBD1 identical over 7 bases. The CDR3 runs 16 residues. V lost 6 bases, J lost 5 bases, and 13 bases stayed unmatched. Germline CDR1 and CDR2: MNHEY and SVGAGI. CDR3 sequence (DNA): TGTGCCAGCAGAGGATGGACAGGTCTCTATAACAATGAGCAGTTCTTC. It is translated as CASRGWTGLYNNEQFF.